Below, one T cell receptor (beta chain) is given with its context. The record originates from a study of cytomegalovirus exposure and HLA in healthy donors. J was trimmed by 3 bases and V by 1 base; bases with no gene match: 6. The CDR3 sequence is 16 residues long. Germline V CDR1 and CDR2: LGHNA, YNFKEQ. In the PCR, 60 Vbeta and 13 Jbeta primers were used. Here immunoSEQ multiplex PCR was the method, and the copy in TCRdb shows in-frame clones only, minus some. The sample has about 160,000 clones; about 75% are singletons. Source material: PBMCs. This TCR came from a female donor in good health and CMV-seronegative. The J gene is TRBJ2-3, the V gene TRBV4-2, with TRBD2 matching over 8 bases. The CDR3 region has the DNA TGTGCCAGCAGCCAAGCGTGGGCGGGGGGTACAGATACGCAGTATTTT. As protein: CASSQAWAGGTDTQYF.